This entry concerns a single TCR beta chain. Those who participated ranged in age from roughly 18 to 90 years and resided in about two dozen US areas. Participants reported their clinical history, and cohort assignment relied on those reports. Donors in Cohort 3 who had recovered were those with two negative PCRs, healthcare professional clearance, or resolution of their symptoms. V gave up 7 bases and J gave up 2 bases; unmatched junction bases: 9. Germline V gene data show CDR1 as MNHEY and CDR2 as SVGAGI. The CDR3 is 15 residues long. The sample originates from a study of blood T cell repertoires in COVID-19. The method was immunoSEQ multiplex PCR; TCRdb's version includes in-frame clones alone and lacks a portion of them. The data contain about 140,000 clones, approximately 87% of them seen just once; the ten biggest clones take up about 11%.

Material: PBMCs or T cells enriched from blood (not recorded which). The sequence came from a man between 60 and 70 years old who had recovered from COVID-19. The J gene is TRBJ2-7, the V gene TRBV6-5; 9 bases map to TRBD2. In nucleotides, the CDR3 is TGTGCCAGCAAACCAGGACTAGCGTTAACCTACGAGCAGTACTTC. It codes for CASKPGLALTYEQYF.